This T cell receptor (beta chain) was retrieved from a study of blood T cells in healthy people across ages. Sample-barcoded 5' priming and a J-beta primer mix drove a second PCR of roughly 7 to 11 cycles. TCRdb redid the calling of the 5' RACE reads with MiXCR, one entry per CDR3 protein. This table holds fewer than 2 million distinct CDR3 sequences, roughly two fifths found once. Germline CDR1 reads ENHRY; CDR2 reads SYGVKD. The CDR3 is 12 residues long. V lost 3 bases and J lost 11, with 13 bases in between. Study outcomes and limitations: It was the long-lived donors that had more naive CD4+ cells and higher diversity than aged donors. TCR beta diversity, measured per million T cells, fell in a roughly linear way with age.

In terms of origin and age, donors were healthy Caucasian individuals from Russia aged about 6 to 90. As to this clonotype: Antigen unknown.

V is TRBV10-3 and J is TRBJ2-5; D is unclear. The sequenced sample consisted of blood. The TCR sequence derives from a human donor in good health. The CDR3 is CAISDLVGEQYF. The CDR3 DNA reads TGTGCCATCAGTGACCTGGTTGGTGAGCAGTACTTC.